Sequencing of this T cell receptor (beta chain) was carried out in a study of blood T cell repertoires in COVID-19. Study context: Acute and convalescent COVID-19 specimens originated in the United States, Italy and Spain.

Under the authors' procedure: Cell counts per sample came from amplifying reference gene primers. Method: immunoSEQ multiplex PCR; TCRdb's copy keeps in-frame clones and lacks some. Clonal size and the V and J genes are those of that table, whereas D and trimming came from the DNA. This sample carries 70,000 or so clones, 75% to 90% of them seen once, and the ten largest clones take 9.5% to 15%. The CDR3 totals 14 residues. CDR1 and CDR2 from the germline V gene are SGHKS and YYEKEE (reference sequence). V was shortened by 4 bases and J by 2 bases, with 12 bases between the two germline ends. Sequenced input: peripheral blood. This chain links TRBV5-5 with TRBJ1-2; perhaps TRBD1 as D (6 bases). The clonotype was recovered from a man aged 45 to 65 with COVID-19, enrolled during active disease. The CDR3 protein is CASSRGGANYGYTF. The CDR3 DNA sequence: TGTGCCAGCAGCCGCGGGGGGGCGAACTATGGCTACACCTTC.